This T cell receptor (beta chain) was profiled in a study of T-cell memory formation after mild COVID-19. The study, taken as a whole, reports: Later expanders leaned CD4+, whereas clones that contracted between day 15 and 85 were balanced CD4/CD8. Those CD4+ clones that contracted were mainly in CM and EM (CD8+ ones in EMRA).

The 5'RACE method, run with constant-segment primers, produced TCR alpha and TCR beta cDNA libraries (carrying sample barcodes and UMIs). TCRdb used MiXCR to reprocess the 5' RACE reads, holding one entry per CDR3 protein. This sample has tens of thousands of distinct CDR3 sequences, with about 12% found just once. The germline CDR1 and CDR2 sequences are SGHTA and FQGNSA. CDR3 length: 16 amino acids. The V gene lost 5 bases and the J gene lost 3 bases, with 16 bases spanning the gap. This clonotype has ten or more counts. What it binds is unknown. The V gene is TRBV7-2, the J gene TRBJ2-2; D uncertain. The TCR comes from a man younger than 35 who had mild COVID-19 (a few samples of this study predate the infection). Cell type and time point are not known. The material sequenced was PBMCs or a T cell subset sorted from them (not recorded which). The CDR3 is CASSPPLRFYTGELFF. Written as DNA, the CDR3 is TGTGCCAGCAGCCCCCCCCTTCGATTCTACACCGGGGAGCTGTTTTTT.